One and the same sample provided the 10 T cell receptor beta chains below, sequenced in a study of T cells in Graves' hyperthyroidism and ophthalmopathy. What was amplified from RNA transcripts were TCR beta CDR3 regions. The HTBI set primed first-round TCR CDR3 RT-PCR. TCRdb re-analysed the multiplex PCR reads in MiXCR, keeping a single row per CDR3 protein. The sample consists of about 400,000 distinct CDR3 sequences, over 13% of them appearing once. The sequencing input was blood. The receptors originated from a man over 45 with Graves' ophthalmopathy.

This clonotype has at least ten counts. The V gene is TRBV6-1, the J gene TRBJ2-7; D perhaps matches TRBD1 (5 bases). The germline CDR1 and CDR2 sequences are MNHNS and SASEGT. The CDR3 runs to 14 residues. V was trimmed by 4 bases and J by 2 bases, leaving 12 bases between them. CDR3 protein: CASSVAQGTYEQYF. DNA for the CDR3: TGTGCCAGCAGTGTCGCTCAGGGAACCTACGAGCAGTACTTC.

The rearrangement links TRBV5-4 to TRBJ2-3; D gene uncertain. The length of the CDR3 is 16 residues. Per the germline V gene, CDR1 is SGHNT and CDR2 is YYREEE (reference sequence). V lost 0 bases to trimming and J lost 2 bases, with 13 bases between them. CDR3 DNA: TGTGCCAGCAGCTTGGCTGCCGGCAGATACACAGATACGCAGTATTTT. Translated, it gives CASSLAAGRYTDTQYF.

This clonotype was recorded a few times. V and J are TRBV29-1 and TRBJ2-6; 7 bases align to TRBD1. The CDR3 sequence is 15 residues long. Germline lookup yields CDR1 SQVTM and CDR2 ANQGSEA. V trimming: 8 bases; J trimming: 0 bases; junction bases outside the gene matches: 7. CDR3 loop: CSIRGTDSGANVLTF. The CDR3 nucleotides are TGCAGCATAAGAGGGACAGACTCTGGGGCCAACGTCCTGACTTTC.

V is TRBV7-9 and J is TRBJ2-6; D ambiguous. The CDR3 has 13 residues. Trimming cost V 8 bases and J 4 bases, with 9 bases left between them. The germline V gene has CDR1 SEHNR and CDR2 FQNEAQ (reference sequence). CDR3 nucleotide sequence: TGTGCCAGCTTCGGCTCGGGGGCCAACGTCCTGACTTTC. Residues: CASFGSGANVLTF.

This CDR3 reads CATSRTRLGHPATF. CDR3 coding DNA: TGTGCCACCAGCAGAACGCGTTTGGGACACCCCGCAACCTTC. The chain links TRBV15 to TRBJ1-2; D possibly corresponds to TRBD1 (6 bases). V shed 2 bases and J shed 14 bases, with 21 bases lying between them. The CDR3 runs to 14 residues. From germline, CDR1 is LNHNV and CDR2 YYDKDF (reference sequence). Full variable domain (remainder filled in from reference TRBV15 and TRBJ1-2): DAMVIQNPRYQVTQFGKPVTLSCSQTLNHNVMYWYQQKSSQAPKLLFHYYDKDFNNEADTPDNFQSRRPNTSFCFLDIRSPGLGDTAMYLCATSRTRLGHPATFGSGTRLTVV.

The chain carries TRBV24-1 and TRBJ2-1; D is unclear. V dropped 0 bases and J dropped 5 bases, with 7 bases sitting between them. The CDR3 totals 14 residues. CDR1 and CDR2 from the germline V gene are KGHDR and SFDVKD. The CDR3 loop reads CATSDLELNNEQFF. DNA for the CDR3: TGTGCCACCAGTGATTTGGAGCTAAACAATGAGCAGTTCTTC.

This clonotype was seen at least ten times. The chain is built from TRBV20-1 and TRBJ1-5; possible D gene TRBD1, 6 bases. V lost 3 bases and J lost 3, with 18 bases in between. Germline V gene lookup returns CDR1 DFQATT and CDR2 SNEGSKA (reference sequence). There are 16 residues in the CDR3. The CDR3 DNA sequence: TGCAGTGCTAGCCGTTCCGGGCCAGGGGACAATCAGCCCCAGCATTTT. Its translation: CSASRSGPGDNQPQHF.

This clonotype was detected a few times. The chain combines TRBV7-9 with TRBJ1-3; D is unresolved. The CDR3 has 15 residues. The germline V and J ends were trimmed by 5 bases and 0 bases, with 11 bases remaining between them. CDR1 is SEHNR and CDR2 is FQNEAQ in the germline V gene (reference sequence). This CDR3 is CASSETVFSGNTIYF. In nucleotides, the CDR3 is TGTGCCAGCAGCGAGACGGTCTTCTCTGGAAACACCATATATTTT.

This clonotype was seen many times. The DNA of the CDR3 is TGTGCCATCAGGGGGATCTATGAGCAGTTCTTC. Translated, it gives CAIRGIYEQFF. The chain links TRBV28 to TRBJ2-1, with TRBD1 identical over 7 bases. CDR3 length: 11 residues. Looked up from germline, CDR1 is MDHEN and CDR2 is SYDVKM. After removal of 10 bases from V and 8 bases from J, the junction contained 5 bases not matched to a gene.

This clonotype has at least ten counts. The chain uses TRBV6-1 and TRBJ2-1; the D call may be TRBD1 or TRBD2 (6 bases each). Germline V lookup: CDR1 MNHNS, CDR2 SASEGT. The CDR3 has 16 residues. V was clipped by 1 base and J by 3 bases, with 13 bases between them. The CDR3 sequence: CASSEEGGVIYNEQFF. The CDR3 DNA reads TGTGCCAGCAGTGAAGAGGGGGGCGTCATCTACAATGAGCAGTTCTTC.